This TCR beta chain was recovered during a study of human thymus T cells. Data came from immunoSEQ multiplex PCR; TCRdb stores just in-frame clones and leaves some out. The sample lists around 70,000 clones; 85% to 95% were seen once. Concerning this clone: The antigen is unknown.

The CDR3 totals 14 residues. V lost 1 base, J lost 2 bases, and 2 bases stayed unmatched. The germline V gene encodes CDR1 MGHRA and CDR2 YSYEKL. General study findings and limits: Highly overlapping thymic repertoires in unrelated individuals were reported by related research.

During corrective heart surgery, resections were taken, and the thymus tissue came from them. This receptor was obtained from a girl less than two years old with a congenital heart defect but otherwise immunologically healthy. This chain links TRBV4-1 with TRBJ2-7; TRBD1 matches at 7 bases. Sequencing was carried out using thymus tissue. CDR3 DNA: TGCGCCAGCAGCCAAGTGGGGACAGCCTACGAGCAGTACTTC. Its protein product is CASSQVGTAYEQYF.